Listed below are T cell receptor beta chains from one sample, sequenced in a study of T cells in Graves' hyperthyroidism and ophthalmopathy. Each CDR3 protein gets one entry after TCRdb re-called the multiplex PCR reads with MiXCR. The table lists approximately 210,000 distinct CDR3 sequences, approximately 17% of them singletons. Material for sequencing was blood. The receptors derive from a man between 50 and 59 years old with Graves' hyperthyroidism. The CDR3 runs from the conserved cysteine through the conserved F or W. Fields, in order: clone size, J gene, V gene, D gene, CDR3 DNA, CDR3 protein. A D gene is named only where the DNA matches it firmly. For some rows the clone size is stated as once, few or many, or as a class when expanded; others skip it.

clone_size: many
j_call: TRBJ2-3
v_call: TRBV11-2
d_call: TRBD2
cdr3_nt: TGTGCCAGCAGCCCGGGTGGGGGGGTATACGGCACAGATACGCAGTATTTT
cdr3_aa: CASSPGGGVYGTDTQYF

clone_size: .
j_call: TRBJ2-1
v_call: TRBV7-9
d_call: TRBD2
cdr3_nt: TGTGCCAGCAGCTCCGAGCGGGACCCCGTCCACAATGAGCAGTTCTTC
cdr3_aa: CASSSERDPVHNEQFF

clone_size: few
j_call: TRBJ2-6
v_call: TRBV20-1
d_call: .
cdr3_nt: TGCAGTGCCACAGTCAGGATAGGAAGCTCTGGGGCCAACGTCCTGACTTTC
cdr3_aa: CSATVRIGSSGANVLTF

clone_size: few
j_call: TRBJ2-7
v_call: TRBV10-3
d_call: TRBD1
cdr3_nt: TGTGCCATCAGTGAGTCTGGCTGGACAGGGCGGGTCGAGCAGTACTTC
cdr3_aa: CAISESGWTGRVEQYF

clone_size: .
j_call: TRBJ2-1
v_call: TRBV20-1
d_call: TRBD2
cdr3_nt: TGCAGTGCTAGTACGGTACAACTAGCGTTATACAATGAGCAGTTCTTC
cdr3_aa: CSASTVQLALYNEQFF

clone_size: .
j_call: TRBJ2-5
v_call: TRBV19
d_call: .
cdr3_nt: TGTGCCAGTACCGACCGAGGGACCCAGTACTTC
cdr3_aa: CASTDRGTQYF

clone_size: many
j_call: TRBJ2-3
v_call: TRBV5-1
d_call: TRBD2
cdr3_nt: TGCGCCAGCAGGACTAGCGGAATCACAGATACGCAGTATTTT
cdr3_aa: CASRTSGITDTQYF

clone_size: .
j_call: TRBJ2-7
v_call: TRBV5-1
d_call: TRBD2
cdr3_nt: TGCGCCAGCAGCTCGTACTGGACTAGCGGGGGGAGCGAGCAGTACTTC
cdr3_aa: CASSSYWTSGGSEQYF

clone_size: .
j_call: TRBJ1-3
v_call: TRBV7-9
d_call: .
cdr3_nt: TGTGCCAGCAGCCTCGAGGCTGGAAACACCATATATTTT
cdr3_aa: CASSLEAGNTIYF

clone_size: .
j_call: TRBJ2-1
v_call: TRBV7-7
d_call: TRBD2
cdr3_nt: TGTGCTAGCAGCTTAGCGGGACTAGCGGAAATCAATGAGCAGTTCTTC
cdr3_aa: CASSLAGLAEINEQFF

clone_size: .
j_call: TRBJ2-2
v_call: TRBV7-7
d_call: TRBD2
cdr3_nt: TGTGCTAGCAGCTTAGAAGCGGGATGGGGCACCGGGGAGCTGTTTTTT
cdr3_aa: CASSLEAGWGTGELFF

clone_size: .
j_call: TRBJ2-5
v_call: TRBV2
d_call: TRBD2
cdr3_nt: TGTGCCAGCAGCTCCGGGACTAGCGGGAGGTCAGAGACCCAGTACTTC
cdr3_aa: CASSSGTSGRSETQYF

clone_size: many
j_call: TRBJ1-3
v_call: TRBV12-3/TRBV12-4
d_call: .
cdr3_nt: TGTGCCAGCAGTGAACACCAAGGCTCTGGAAACACCATATATTTT
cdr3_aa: CASSEHQGSGNTIYF

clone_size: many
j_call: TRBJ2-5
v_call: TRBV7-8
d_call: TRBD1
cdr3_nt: TGTGCCAGCAGCAGAGCTAGGGGGCGCGTAGAGACCCAGTACTTC
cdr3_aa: CASSRARGRVETQYF

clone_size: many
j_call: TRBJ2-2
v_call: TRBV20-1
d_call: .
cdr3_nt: TGCAGTGCTAGTGTCCCCGGGAGTGGGGACACCGGGGAGCTGTTTTTT
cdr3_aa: CSASVPGSGDTGELFF

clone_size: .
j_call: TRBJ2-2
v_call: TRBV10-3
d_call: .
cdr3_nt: TGTGCCATCAGTTCAACAGGGACGAACACCGGGGAGCTGTTTTTT
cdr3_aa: CAISSTGTNTGELFF

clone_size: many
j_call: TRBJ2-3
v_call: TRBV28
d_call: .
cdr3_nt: TGTGCCAGCACGCCCTTCCAGGAGATCACAGATACGCAGTATTTT
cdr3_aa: CASTPFQEITDTQYF

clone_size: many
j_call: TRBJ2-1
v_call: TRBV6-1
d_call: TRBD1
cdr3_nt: TGTGCCAGCAGTGAAGAGCCAGGGGGCCACAATGAGCAGTTCTTC
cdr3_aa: CASSEEPGGHNEQFF

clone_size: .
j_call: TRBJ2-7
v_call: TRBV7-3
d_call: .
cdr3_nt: TGTGCCAGCAGCTTAAATATGGGGTACGAGCAGTACTTC
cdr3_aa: CASSLNMGYEQYF

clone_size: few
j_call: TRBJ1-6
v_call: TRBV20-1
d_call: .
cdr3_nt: TGCAGTGCTAGAGATCAGGGAGCGAATTCACCCCTCCACTTT
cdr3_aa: CSARDQGANSPLHF

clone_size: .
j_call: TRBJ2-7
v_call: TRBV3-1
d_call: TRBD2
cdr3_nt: TGTGCCAGCAGCCAAGAAGGCCTAGCGGGATTCTCCTACGAGCAGTACTTC
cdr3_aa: CASSQEGLAGFSYEQYF

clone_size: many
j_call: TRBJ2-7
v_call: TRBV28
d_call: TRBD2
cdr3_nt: TGTGCCAGCAGTTTAATTCAACCGGCCGGGACTAGCGCACCCTACGAGCAGTACTTC
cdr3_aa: CASSLIQPAGTSAPYEQYF

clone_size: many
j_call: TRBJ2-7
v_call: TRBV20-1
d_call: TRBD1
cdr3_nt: TGCAGTGCTATCGGACAGGGAGGCTACGAGCAGTACTTC
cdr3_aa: CSAIGQGGYEQYF

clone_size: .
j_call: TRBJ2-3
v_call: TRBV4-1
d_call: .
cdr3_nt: TGCGCCAGCAGCCATCGGGGGGCAGGGGGCCTAGGGGCAGATACGCAGTATTTT
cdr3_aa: CASSHRGAGGLGADTQYF

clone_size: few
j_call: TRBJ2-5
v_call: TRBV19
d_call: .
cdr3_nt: TGTGCCAGTAGTAGGGGGCGTCAAGAGACCCAGTACTTC
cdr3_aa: CASSRGRQETQYF

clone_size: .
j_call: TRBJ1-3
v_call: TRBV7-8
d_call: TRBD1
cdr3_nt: TGTGCCAGCAGCGGCAGCTTGACAGGGGCTGGAAACACCATATATTTT
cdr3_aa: CASSGSLTGAGNTIYF

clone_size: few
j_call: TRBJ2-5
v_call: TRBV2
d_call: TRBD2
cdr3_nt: TGTGCCAGCAACTCGGCGGGAGGGATCGAGACCCAGTACTTC
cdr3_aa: CASNSAGGIETQYF

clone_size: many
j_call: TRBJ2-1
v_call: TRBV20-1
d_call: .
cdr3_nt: TGCAGTGCTTCCAGGACAGATGAGCAGTTCTTC
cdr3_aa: CSASRTDEQFF

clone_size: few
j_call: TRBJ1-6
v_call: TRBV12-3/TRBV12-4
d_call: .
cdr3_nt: TGTGCCAGCAGTTTAGCGCGGGACCCTCGTTCACCCCTCCACTTT
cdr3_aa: CASSLARDPRSPLHF